The present TCR beta chain was sequenced within a study of T cells in Graves' hyperthyroidism and ophthalmopathy. Study-level information: Peripheral blood specimens were obtained at initial diagnosis, prior to any treatment.

Germline loops: CDR1 LNHDA, CDR2 SQIVND (reference sequence). CDR3 length equals 15 residues. V was shortened by 6 bases and J by 1 base, with 15 bases between the two germline ends. PBMCs were obtained from 10 ml fresh peripheral blood. The CDR3 regions of TCR beta were amplified from RNA transcripts. HTBI primers were employed in a first-round RT-PCR of the TCR CDR3. TCRdb processed the multiplex PCR reads anew with MiXCR; each CDR3 protein has one entry. The profile shows about 760,000 distinct CDR3 sequences, around a third of them singletons. Details on this clonotype: Its target is unknown.

Study results and caveats: Researchers found most expanded thyroid clonotypes above 0.001 in blood as well.

The receptor's source is a woman in her thirties or forties with Graves' hyperthyroidism. The genes are TRBV19 and TRBJ1-1; no clear D gene. Source material: blood. CDR3 amino acids: CASSPARSRNTEAFF. DNA for the CDR3: TGTGCCAGTAGCCCCGCGAGATCCAGGAACACTGAAGCTTTCTTT.